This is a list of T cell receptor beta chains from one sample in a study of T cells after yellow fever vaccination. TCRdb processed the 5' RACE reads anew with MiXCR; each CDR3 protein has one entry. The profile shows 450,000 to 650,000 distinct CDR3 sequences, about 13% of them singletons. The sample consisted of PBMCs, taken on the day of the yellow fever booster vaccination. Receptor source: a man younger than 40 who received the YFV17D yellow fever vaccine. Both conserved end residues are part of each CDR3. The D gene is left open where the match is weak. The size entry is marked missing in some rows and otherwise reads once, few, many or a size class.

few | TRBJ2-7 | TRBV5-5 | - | CASILLAGSHYEQYF | TGTGCCAGCATCCTGCTGGCGGGAAGCCACTACGAGCAGTACTTC
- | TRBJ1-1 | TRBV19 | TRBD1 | CASNHRGRTEAFF | TGTGCCAGTAACCACAGGGGTCGGACTGAAGCTTTCTTT
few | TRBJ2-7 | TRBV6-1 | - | CASRRGGGTGYEQYF | TGTGCCAGCAGACGGGGGGGCGGGACAGGCTACGAGCAGTACTTC
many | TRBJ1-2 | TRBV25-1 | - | CASSEGIYGYTF | TGTGCCAGCAGTGAAGGAATCTATGGCTACACCTTC
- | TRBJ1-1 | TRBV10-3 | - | CAIRGLDGNMNTEVFF | TGTGCCATCAGGGGCCTAGATGGGAATATGAACACTGAAGTTTTCTTT
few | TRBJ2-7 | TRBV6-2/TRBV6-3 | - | CASGMSVYEQYF | TGTGCCAGCGGTATGTCGGTCTACGAGCAGTACTTC
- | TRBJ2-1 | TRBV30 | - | CACRDVGYNEQFF | TGTGCCTGCCGGGACGTGGGCTACAATGAGCAGTTCTTC
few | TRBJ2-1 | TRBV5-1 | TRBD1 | CASSISGGFYNEQFF | TGCGCCAGCAGCATCTCAGGGGGTTTCTACAATGAGCAGTTCTTC
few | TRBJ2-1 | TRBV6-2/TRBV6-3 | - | CASSGPGRPGYNEQFF | TGTGCCAGCAGCGGTCCGGGACGCCCGGGGTACAATGAGCAGTTCTTC
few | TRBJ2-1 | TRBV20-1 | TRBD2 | CSARGPRLAGGGFYNEQFF | TGCAGTGCTAGAGGACCCCGACTAGCGGGAGGGGGTTTTTACAATGAGCAGTTCTTC
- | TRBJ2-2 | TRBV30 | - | CAWSVGNTGELFF | TGTGCCTGGAGTGTCGGGAACACCGGGGAGCTGTTTTTT
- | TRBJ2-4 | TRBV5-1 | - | CASSIRDESAKNIQYF | TGCGCCAGCAGCATACGGGATGAGTCGGCCAAAAACATTCAGTACTTC
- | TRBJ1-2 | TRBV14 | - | CASSQGGGRGYTF | TGTGCCAGCAGCCAAGGTGGGGGGCGAGGCTACACCTTC
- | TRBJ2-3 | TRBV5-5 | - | CASSFPGEDTQYF | TGTGCCAGCAGCTTCCCCGGGGAAGATACGCAGTATTTT
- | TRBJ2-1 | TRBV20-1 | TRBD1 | CSAPDRGGNNEQFF | TGCAGTGCCCCCGACAGGGGGGGAAACAATGAGCAGTTCTTC
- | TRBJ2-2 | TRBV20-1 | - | CSAYRNTGELFF | TGCAGTGCTTACAGGAACACCGGGGAGCTGTTTTTT
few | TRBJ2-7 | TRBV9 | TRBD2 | CASASTSGSYEQYF | TGTGCCAGCGCGTCGACTAGCGGGTCCTACGAGCAGTACTTC
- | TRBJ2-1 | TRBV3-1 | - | CASSPSRGGRNEQFF | TGTGCCAGCAGCCCCTCCCGTGGGGGCCGAAATGAGCAGTTCTTC
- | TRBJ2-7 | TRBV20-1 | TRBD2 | CSATGGLRLAGAYEQYF | TGCAGTGCCACAGGGGGACTCCGGCTAGCGGGAGCCTACGAGCAGTACTTC
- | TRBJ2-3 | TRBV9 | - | CASSVLGVGDTQYF | TGTGCCAGCAGCGTGCTGGGGGTCGGGGATACGCAGTATTTT
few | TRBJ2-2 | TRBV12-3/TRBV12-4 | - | CASRWDSTDGELFF | TGTGCCAGCAGGTGGGACTCCACAGACGGGGAGCTGTTTTTT
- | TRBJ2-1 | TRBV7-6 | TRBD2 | CASSSGRWISGPGNEQFF | TGTGCCAGCAGCTCGGGACGGTGGATTAGCGGGCCGGGGAATGAGCAGTTCTTC
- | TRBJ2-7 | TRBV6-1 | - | CASRPQLSGEQYF | TGTGCCAGCAGGCCCCAGTTGTCGGGCGAGCAGTACTTC
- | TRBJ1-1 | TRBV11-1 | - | CASSPPGETEAFF | TGTGCCAGCAGCCCCCCGGGGGAGACTGAAGCTTTCTTT
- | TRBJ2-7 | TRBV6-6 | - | CASSYIKGSEQYF | TGTGCCAGCAGTTACATAAAAGGGTCCGAGCAGTACTTC
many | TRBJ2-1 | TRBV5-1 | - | CASSLRFGGIPGGQFF | TGCGCCAGCAGCTTACGGTTCGGCGGGATCCCAGGGGGGCAGTTCTTC
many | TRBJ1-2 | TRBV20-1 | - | CSATTANYGYTF | TGCAGTGCTACGACAGCTAACTATGGCTACACCTTC
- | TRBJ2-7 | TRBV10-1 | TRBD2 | CASRRPGLAGAYEQYF | TGCGCCAGCCGACGTCCGGGACTAGCGGGCGCCTACGAGCAGTACTTC
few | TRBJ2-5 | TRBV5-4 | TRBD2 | CASSLGTSGRAWEETQYF | TGTGCCAGCAGCTTGGGGACTAGCGGGAGAGCATGGGAAGAGACCCAGTACTTC
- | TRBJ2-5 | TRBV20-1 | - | CSARRGAETQYF | TGCAGTGCGAGACGAGGGGCAGAGACCCAGTACTTC